These 11 T cell receptor beta chains share one sample of origin, sequenced in a study of control samples from healthy donors and cancer patients. The method was immunoSEQ multiplex PCR; TCRdb's version includes in-frame clones alone and lacks a portion of them. The table includes about 170,000 clones, 94% detected once. Sequences were obtained from blood. The receptors here all came from a woman younger than 35 in good health.

V usage is TRBV28 and J usage is TRBJ1-5, with D possibly matching TRBD1 (6 bases). V gave up 6 bases and J gave up 6 bases, with 9 bases separating them. The V gene's germline CDR1 is MDHEN and CDR2 SYDVKM. The CDR3 length is 12 residues. The CDR3 loop reads CASSRGFQPQHF. As DNA, the CDR3 is TGTGCCAGCAGCAGGGGTTTTCAGCCCCAGCATTTT.

The chain links TRBV24-1 to TRBJ1-3; D remains ambiguous. Germline V lookup: CDR1 KGHDR, CDR2 SFDVKD. V lost 5 bases and J 0 bases, leaving 19 bases between the germline ends. There are 18 residues in the CDR3. CDR3 sequence reads: CATSGPSLEADSGNTIYF. The CDR3 nucleotides read TGTGCCACCAGTGGTCCCTCCCTTGAAGCCGACTCTGGAAACACCATATATTTT.

The chain links TRBV15 to TRBJ1-5; the D is unclear. This CDR3 is 15 amino acids long. Germline V gives CDR1 LNHNV, CDR2 YYDKDF (reference sequence). The V end lost 3 bases, the J end lost 5 bases, and 14 bases lay between the germline ends. For the CDR3, the DNA is TGTGCCACCAGCAGGGGCAGGTCGGGATATCAGCCCCAGCATTTT. Protein product: CATSRGRSGYQPQHF.

The chain recombines TRBV6-1 with TRBJ2-2; D not resolved. V lost 4 bases, J lost 7 bases, and 19 bases lay in between. The germline CDR1 and CDR2 sequences are MNHNS and SASEGT. The CDR3 is 16 residues long. The DNA for the CDR3 is TGTGCCAGCAGTGGAATATGTGGTTTCATTTGCGGGGAGCTGTTTTTT. This translates into CASSGICGFICGELFF.

This clone was seen just once. The chain recombines TRBV6-6 with TRBJ2-7; 11 bases map to TRBD2. With 6 bases clipped from V and 7 bases from J, the junction kept 8 bases outside the gene matches. The CDR3 runs to 14 residues. The V gene's germline CDR1 is MNHNY and CDR2 SVGAGI (reference sequence). Here the CDR3 reads CASRLLAGVVEQYF. The CDR3, as DNA: TGTGCCAGCAGACTACTAGCGGGAGTAGTGGAGCAGTACTTC.

CDR3 DNA sequence: TGTGCCAGCAGCCAAGAAGCGGGCCGGCCCTACGAGCAGTACTTC. Encoded protein: CASSQEAGRPYEQYF. The chain links TRBV3-1 (or the pseudogene TRBV3-2) to TRBJ2-7; maybe TRBD2 (6 bases). Germline lookup yields CDR1 LGHDT and CDR2 YNNKEL (reference sequence). V was cut by 0 bases and J by 2 bases, with 11 bases left in between. CDR3 length equals 15 residues.

This clone was seen only once. This chain connects TRBV7-8 to TRBJ1-1; possibly TRBD1 for D (6 bases). This CDR3 has 14 residues. Germline CDR1 is SGHVS and CDR2 is FQNEAQ. Trimming took 1 base from V and 4 from J, leaving 10 bases between them. CDR3: CASSLDRDATEAFF. In DNA, the CDR3 is TGTGCCAGCAGCTTAGACAGGGATGCCACTGAAGCTTTCTTT.

The CDR3 protein is CASGPGYEQYF. The DNA of the CDR3 is TGTGCCAGCGGACCGGGATACGAGCAGTACTTC. The chain links TRBV9 to TRBJ2-7, with TRBD2 as a possible D gene (5 bases). Trimming removed 7 bases at V and 4 bases at J, with 9 bases between. Germline V CDR1 and CDR2: SGDLS, YYNGEE. The CDR3 is 11 residues long.

The genes are TRBV4-2 and TRBJ2-6, with 7 bases matching TRBD1. This CDR3 has 19 residues. Per germline, CDR1 LGHNA and CDR2 YNFKEQ. Unmatched junction bases numbered 16, after V lost 6 bases and J lost 2 bases. This CDR3 reads CASSWRLGQGETGANVLTF. The CDR3 bases are TGTGCCAGCAGTTGGCGCCTCGGTCAGGGGGAAACTGGGGCCAACGTCCTGACTTTC.

The V and J genes are TRBV7-9 and TRBJ1-5, with a tentative D call TRBD1 (5 bases). This CDR3 contains 16 residues. In germline, CDR1 is SEHNR, CDR2 FQNEAQ (reference sequence). The ends were cut back, 5 bases at V and 2 bases at J, with 16 bases in the middle. CDR3 nucleotide sequence: TGTGCCAGCAGCGTAGGGGCCCCGGGGGGCAATCAGCCCCAGCATTTT. Translation: CASSVGAPGGNQPQHF.

The chain employs TRBV28 and TRBJ1-2, with unresolved D. Germline CDR1 reads MDHEN; CDR2 reads SYDVKM. The CDR3 is 12 residues long. The V gene lost 3 bases and the J gene lost 4 bases, with 6 bases spanning the gap. CDR3: CASSLGSYGYTF. CDR3 DNA sequence: TGTGCCAGCAGTTTGGGGAGCTATGGCTACACCTTC.